This T cell receptor (beta chain) derives from a study of graft-versus-host responses after intestinal transplantation. About the research overall: Recipients were all induced with anti-thymocyte globulin, then given tacrolimus and steroids for around three years. Study-wide results and caveats: GvH clonotypes were identified within recipient marrow, with a subset emerging first in ileum or blood.

This clone was seen just once. What it binds is unknown. Trimming stripped 3 bases from V and 3 bases from J, with 9 bases between. CDR1 MDHEN and CDR2 SYDVKM come from the germline V gene. The CDR3 sequence is 14 residues long. Sequenced by immunoSEQ multiplex PCR; TCRdb stores in-frame clones only, minus some. The sample holds 50,000 to 75,000 clones; approximately 90% are singletons and the top ten take 1.7%. This TCR derives from a human donor who was the organ donor for an intestinal transplant. This specimen consisted of unstimulated CD8+ T cells sorted from spleen or lymph node cells, obtained before transplant. The chain joins TRBV28 to TRBJ1-5; no clear D gene. The CDR3 spells CASSFAGNNQPQHF. CDR3 DNA: TGTGCCAGCAGTTTCGCCGGGAACAATCAGCCCCAGCATTTT.